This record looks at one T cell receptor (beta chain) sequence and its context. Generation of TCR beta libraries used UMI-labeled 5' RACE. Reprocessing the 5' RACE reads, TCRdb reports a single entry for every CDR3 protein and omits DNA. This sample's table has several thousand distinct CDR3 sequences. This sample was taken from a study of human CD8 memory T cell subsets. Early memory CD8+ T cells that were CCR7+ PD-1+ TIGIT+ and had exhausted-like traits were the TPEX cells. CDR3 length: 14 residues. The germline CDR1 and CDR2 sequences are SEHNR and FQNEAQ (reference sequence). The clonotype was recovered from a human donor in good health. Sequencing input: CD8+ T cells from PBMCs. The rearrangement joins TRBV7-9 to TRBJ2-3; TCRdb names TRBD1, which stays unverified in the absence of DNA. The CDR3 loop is CASRGPGATDTQYF. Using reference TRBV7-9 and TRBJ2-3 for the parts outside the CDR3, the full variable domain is DTGVSQNPRHKITKRGQNVTFRCDPISEHNRLYWYRQTLGQGPEFLTYFQNEAQLEKSRLLSDRFSAERPKGSFSTLEIQRTEQGDSAMYLCASRGPGATDTQYFGPGTRLTVL.